This TCR beta chain appears in the sequencing data of a study of blood T cell repertoires in COVID-19. Study at large: The samples span acute and convalescent COVID-19 from the United States, Italy and Spain. T cells, B-cell-depleted T cells, or PBMCs supplied cDNA or gDNA.

Authors' analysis steps: Researchers report that nucleated cell counts were estimated from reference gene primer amplification. TCRdb's copy holds only in-frame clones and misses some; the assay was immunoSEQ multiplex PCR. V, J and clone size are those of that table, while D and trimming were read from the DNA. The sample contains some 300,000 clones, about 89% of which appear only once. The germline gives CDR1 SGHDN, CDR2 FVKESK. Between the trimmed V and J ends, which lost 2 bases and 0 bases, there was a span of 11 bases. CDR3 size: 16 residues. The receptor was derived from a woman aged 40 to 50 who had recovered from COVID-19. Sequencing was done on a sample of PBMCs or T cells enriched from blood (not recorded which). The J gene is TRBJ1-3, the V gene TRBV14; D gene unclear. CDR3 nucleotides: TGTGCCAGCAGCCAAAAGGACTCGGGCTCTGGAAACACCATATATTTT. It encodes CASSQKDSGSGNTIYF.